This T cell receptor (beta chain) was found in a study of shared clonotypes between healthy human individuals. In regard to this clone: No antigen is known for it.

Trimming left V 3 bases short and J 0 bases short, with 14 bases between. Germline CDR1 reads GTSNPN; CDR2 reads SVGIG (reference sequence). CDR3 length: 16 amino acids. As originally analysed: Because ImmunoSEQ provided only junction sequences with no quality scores, the filtering differed. Generated by immunoSEQ multiplex PCR, the TCRdb table keeps only in-frame clones and is missing some. Clone size and V and J calls were adopted from that table, with D and trimming inferred from the DNA. This sample has 500,000 or so clones, with around 95% found just once. General observations from the study: In general, naive subsets displayed greater estimated richness than memory subsets did. Non-shared clonotypes were found to have lower generation probabilities than the clonotypes that were shared by all four of the sorted-subset donors.

The clonotype originates from a woman younger than 45 in good health. Sequencing was performed on naive CD4+ T cells sorted from blood. Subset described: CD45RA+ positively selected. This chain uses TRBV30 with TRBJ1-4; no firm D call. The CDR3 spells CAWSPWGGSTNEKLFF. In DNA, the CDR3 is TGTGCCTGGAGCCCGTGGGGAGGGTCAACTAATGAAAAACTGTTTTTT.